This T cell receptor beta chain derives from a study of blood T cells in healthy people across ages. Notes on the study in general: Researchers said unsorted PBMCs prevented a conclusive naive versus antigen-experienced comparison.

A second PCR, run for about 7 to 11 cycles, used a sample-barcoded 5' primer plus a J-beta primer mix. TCRdb re-called the 5' RACE reads with MiXCR, one entry per CDR3 protein. The top ten hold 7% to 9% of the sample, which has about 1,600,000 distinct CDR3 sequences, roughly 40% seen once. Isolation yielded PBMCs, at least 6 million per sample, in every case. The V segment lost 11 bases and the J segment 2 bases; nucleotides outside the gene matches: 9. Germline CDR1 MNHNS, CDR2 SASEGT. The CDR3 is 13 residues long. As for this clonotype: The antigen remains undetermined.

Input material: blood. The sequence derives from a woman aged 18-29 years in good health. V gene TRBV6-1 combines with J gene TRBJ2-7; 7 positions agree with TRBD1. The CDR3 DNA sequence: TGTGCCGGTATGGGACAGCGAGCCTACGAGCAGTACTTC. It specifies CAGMGQRAYEQYF.